This passage covers 10 T cell receptor beta chains from one sample sequenced in a study of monozygotic twins with inflammatory bowel disease. TCRdb reprocessed the 5' RACE reads and reports one entry per CDR3 protein, with no DNA. The sample holds more than 85,000 distinct CDR3 sequences. Sequenced input: blood. These receptors were taken from a human donor with ulcerative colitis or Crohn's disease, or a healthy co-twin of an affected twin (not recorded which).

The rearrangement links TRBV5-6 to TRBJ1-6. CDR1 and CDR2 from the germline V gene are SGHDT and YYEEEE. CDR3 length: 17 amino acids. The CDR3 sequence is CASSAGGGNSYNSPLHF.

V usage is TRBV15 and J usage is TRBJ2-1; TCRdb calls TRBD1, which cannot be checked without DNA. The CDR3 is 14 residues long. Germline assignment: CDR1 LNHNV and CDR2 YYDKDF (reference sequence). Here the CDR3 reads CATSMRDSDNEQFF.

The V call is TRBV28, the J call TRBJ1-5; TCRdb designates TRBD1, a call that cannot be tested without DNA. CDR3 length: 18 amino acids. The germline V gene encodes CDR1 MDHEN and CDR2 SYDVKM. The CDR3 loop is CASSLKDRGLQGNQPQHF.

The chain is built from TRBV29-1 and TRBJ1-4. Germline values: CDR1 SQVTM, CDR2 ANQGSEA. The CDR3 runs to 14 residues. The chain's CDR3 is CSVAGATTNEKLFF.

The CDR3 is CASSPPTSWGQETQYF. This chain uses TRBV28 with TRBJ2-5; without DNA, the TCRdb call of TRBD2 cannot be checked. The CDR3 loop spans 16 amino acids. Germline V gene data show CDR1 as MDHEN and CDR2 as SYDVKM.

This chain joins TRBV20-1 and TRBJ2-5; the TCRdb D gene call, TRBD1, has no DNA to confirm it. The CDR3 loop spans 15 amino acids. The germline gives CDR1 DFQATT, CDR2 SNEGSKA (reference sequence). The CDR3 reads CSARDGGPPQETQYF.

This chain joins TRBV7-8 and TRBJ2-1. This CDR3 spans 13 amino acids. Germline assignment: CDR1 SGHVS and CDR2 FQNEAQ. The CDR3 protein is CASSLVEYNEQFF.

The CDR3 loop reads CAIRGESDHTIYF. This chain connects TRBV10-3 to TRBJ1-3. Germline V CDR1 and CDR2: ENHRY, SYGVKD. CDR3 length equals 13 residues.

The chain is built from TRBV12-3 or TRBV12-4 and TRBJ2-2; there is no DNA to check the TCRdb D call of TRBD1. CDR3 size: 16 residues. CDR3 in amino acids: CASSATLGPDAGELFF.

The J gene is TRBJ2-3, the V gene TRBV12-3 or TRBV12-4. The CDR3 runs 13 residues. CDR3 sequence: CASSLTNTDTQYF.